This TCR beta chain was obtained from a study of neurological immune-mediated disorders (dated by TCRdb to about 2019). General notes on the study: Among the approximately 34 multiple sclerosis patients, about 31 had relapsing-remitting MS and 3 had secondary progressive MS. The study compared peripheral blood TCR-beta repertoires of HTLV-I-associated myelopathy (HAM/TSP) patients, multiple sclerosis patients and healthy controls using UMI-based sequencing. The approximately 99 TCR-beta libraries included longitudinal samples, technical triplicates and paired sorted CD4+ and CD8+ T-cell subsets alongside PBMC samples. The cohort was made up of 68 subjects, consisting of roughly 14 HAM/TSP patients, 35 or so multiple sclerosis patients and around 20 healthy controls. Paper-wide results and their limitations: TCR clonal expansion was highest in HAM/TSP patients and lowest in MS patients, with MS patients falling below even healthy controls. Expanded clones from different subjects shared no identical CDR3 amino acid sequences, which suggests that TCR-beta repertoires were private in all groups. In a phylogenetic analysis, the repertoires of 18 out of 34 MS patients fell into a single cluster of related CDR3 sequences, pointing to a possible signature at the repertoire level. The MS cluster showed no association with clinical or MRI features, and the authors stated that larger cohorts are needed.

cDNA was synthesized by template-switch 5'RACE using a primer with a 10-nucleotide random unique molecular identifier that tagged each TCR transcript. Over 200 million TCR-beta sequences, covering 15-18 subjects, were produced in each sequencing run. The RNeasy kit was used to extract total RNA. The KAPA Real-time Library Amplification kit was used to amplify TCR-beta VDJ regions with primers targeting the TCR constant region and the 5'RACE anchor. Sample indexes and Illumina adaptors were added in a first PCR, and a second PCR then increased library yield. The roughly 650 bp TCR product was size-selected on a 2% E-gel SizeSelection system after Ampure bead purification. Before pooling, library quality was checked on a Bioanalyzer, concentration was measured with Qubit, and libraries were quantified with the Kapa Library Quantification kit. Paired-end 2 x 150 bp sequencing of the libraries was performed on an Illumina HiSeq 2500. To increase sequence diversity, roughly 24-32% phiX was spiked into each library pool. In the paper's pipeline: The quality-filtered reads were processed with the UMI-based MiGEC pipeline, whose error correction step removed more than 85% of the raw TCR sequences. IMGT germline references were used for alignment of VDJ genes, and clonotypes were defined by a unique CDR3 amino acid sequence together with V-J genes. VDJtools evaluated clonal expansion, Shannon diversity and CDR3 relatedness (CalcPairwiseDistances, ClusterSamples); CLCbio workbench built phylogenetic trees. Expanded clones were defined as having at least 8 unique UMIs, based on coefficient-of-variation modelling across technical triplicates. The public reads were reprocessed in TCRdb via fastp at Q25 and MiXCR, keeping in-frame beta chains. When rows share a CDR3 protein, they turn into one entry using the most common DNA and genes. TCRdb's processing, not the study's, gives the V and J calls here. The table for this sample lists around 55,000 distinct CDR3 sequences; approximately 3.6% of them were counted only once. Of the sample, roughly 2% is held by the ten largest clones.

Taken from the germline V gene, the CDR1 and CDR2 loops are MNHEY and SVGAGI. The CDR3 goes from the cysteine to the phenylalanine over 15 residues. The retained sequence is limited to the CDR3, 45 bases, with the frame set at the first base. For the sorted-subset TCR libraries, the starting material was about 920,000 sorted CD4+ or CD8+ T cells. The multiple sclerosis patients were enrolled in a US clinical protocol that used magnetic resonance imaging to evaluate disease progression. Peripheral blood was subjected to Ficoll-Hypaque density gradient centrifugation to isolate PBMCs, which were then cryopreserved in liquid nitrogen. The study also sequenced paired sorted CD4+ and CD8+ subsets from healthy controls, HAM/TSP patients and MS patients. Concerning this clonotype itself: This clone's antigen is unknown. Compared with germline, one end of the junction differs, possibly owing to a read error.

This TCR came from a woman between 35 and 50 years old with multiple sclerosis. The chain is assembled from TRBV6-5 and TRBJ2-1; the central 7 bases match TRBD1. Sequencing used CD4+ T cells from blood. CDR3 sequence: CVSGSETGLYNEQFF. DNA sequence: TGTGTCAGCGGCTCCGAGACAGGGCTATACAATGAGCAGTTCTTC.